These 21 T cell receptor beta chains were all obtained from the same sample, sequenced in a study of blood T cell repertoires in COVID-19. Profiled with immunoSEQ multiplex PCR; TCRdb holds only in-frame clones, not every one. The sample lists about 74,000 clones, 70% to 90% occurring once. The source material was peripheral blood. These receptors were collected from a man between 45 and 60 years old with acute or convalescent COVID-19.

V usage is TRBV27 and J usage is TRBJ2-2, with 9 bases that match TRBD1. J gave up 8 bases and V 2 bases, and 3 bases lay outside the gene matches. This CDR3 spans 14 amino acids. Germline values: CDR1 MNHEY, CDR2 SMNVEV (reference sequence). The CDR3 DNA follows: TGTGCCAGCAGTTTAGGGACAGGGTATGGGGAGCTGTTTTTT. This encodes CASSLGTGYGELFF.

The chain couples TRBV28 to TRBJ1-1; 7 bases are shared with TRBD1. The germline gives CDR1 MDHEN, CDR2 SYDVKM. V was clipped by 5 bases and J by 0 bases; unmatched bases: 3. The CDR3 runs to 14 residues. The CDR3 DNA reads TGTGCCAGCAGTCCCGGGACAGTGAACACTGAAGCTTTCTTT. It yields the protein CASSPGTVNTEAFF.

This clone was observed once. This chain connects TRBV6-1 to TRBJ2-5, with unresolved D. Between the trimmed V and J ends, which lost 2 bases and 6 bases, there was a span of 4 bases. This CDR3 has 11 residues. Germline V CDR1 and CDR2: MNHNS, SASEGT. CDR3 sequence (DNA): TGTGCCAGCAGTGAAATCAAGACCCAGTACTTC. It is translated as CASSEIKTQYF.

This sequence joins TRBV3-1 (or the pseudogene TRBV3-2) and TRBJ2-5; 8 nucleotides line up with TRBD2. Germline-derived CDR1 and CDR2 are LGHDT and YNNKEL (reference sequence). The CDR3 contains 15 residues. V lost 4 bases to trimming and J lost 1 base; unmatched junction nucleotides: 5. The CDR3 nucleotides are TGTGCCAGCAGCCTGGCGGGGGGACTCCAAGAGACCCAGTACTTC. This translates into CASSLAGGLQETQYF.

This clone has just a few counts. The chain is built from TRBV27 and TRBJ1-6, with 12 positions matching TRBD1. The ends lost 6 bases at V and 9 bases at J; junction bases unmatched: 0. The CDR3 is made up of 13 amino acids. Germline CDR1 MNHEY, CDR2 SMNVEV (reference sequence). The CDR3 DNA is TGTGCCAGCAGGGGACAGGGGGCTTCACCCCTCCACTTT. It yields the protein CASRGQGASPLHF.

The chain joins TRBV30 to TRBJ2-7, with D unresolved. CDR1 and CDR2 from the germline V gene are GTSNPN and SVGIG (reference sequence). The CDR3 covers 12 residues. The ends were cut back, 3 bases at V and 7 bases at J, with 13 bases in the middle. CDR3 DNA sequence: TGTGCCTGGAGAGGTCAGGCCAGGGAGCAGTACTTC. This translates into CAWRGQAREQYF.

This clone has just one count. The V gene is TRBV15, the J gene TRBJ1-3; 7 nucleotides match TRBD1. Per the germline V gene, CDR1 is LNHNV and CDR2 is YYDKDF (reference sequence). Trimming took 0 bases from V and 4 from J; bases not matched to a gene: 6. The CDR3 is 16 amino acids. The chain's CDR3 is CATSRDLRGPGNTIYF. DNA for the CDR3: TGTGCCACCAGCAGAGATCTGAGGGGGCCAGGAAACACCATATATTTT.

This chain connects TRBV19 to TRBJ2-7, with D uncertain. This CDR3 has 9 amino acids. V lost 11 bases and J lost 5, with 7 bases in between. The germline V gene has CDR1 LNHDA and CDR2 SQIVND (reference sequence). The CDR3 DNA reads TGTGCCGTAGGAGACGAGCAGTACTTC. Encoded protein: CAVGDEQYF. Filled out from reference TRBV19 and TRBJ2-7, the complete variable domain reads DGGITQSPKYLFRKEGQNVTLSCEQNLNHDAMYWYRQDPGQGLRLIYYSQIVNDFQKGDIAEGYSVSREKKESFPLTVTSAQKNPTAFYLCAVGDEQYFGPGTRLTVT.

This chain links TRBV5-4 with TRBJ2-1; 10 nucleotides align to TRBD1. CDR3 length: 15 residues. The V gene's germline CDR1 is SGHNT and CDR2 YYREEE (reference sequence). V trimming: 2 bases; J trimming: 9 bases; junction bases outside the gene matches: 8. The CDR3: CASSFPGTGVGEQFF. The CDR3 DNA reads as TGTGCCAGCAGCTTTCCCGGGACAGGGGTGGGTGAGCAGTTCTTC.

The chain carries TRBV13 and TRBJ1-1; D gene ambiguous. Trimming removed 0 bases from V and 3 bases from J, with 8 bases in between. The CDR3 contains 14 residues. CDR1 PRHDT and CDR2 FYEKMQ come from the germline V gene (reference sequence). CDR3 bases: TGTGCCAGCAGCTTAGGGAGTAAGCACACTGAAGCTTTCTTT. Translating it yields CASSLGSKHTEAFF.

The CDR3 is CASSPGDSLEQYF. Written as DNA, the CDR3 is TGTGCCAGCAGTCCCGGGGACAGTCTCGAGCAGTACTTC. The gene calls are TRBV27 and TRBJ2-7; 7 bases are shared with TRBD1. CDR1 is MNHEY, CDR2 SMNVEV, per germline (reference sequence). This CDR3 has 13 amino acids. With V trimmed by 5 bases and J by 6 bases, 7 bases remained unmatched.

This rearrangement joins TRBV11-3 to TRBJ2-3; D uncertain. Trimming took 5 bases from V and 2 from J, leaving 14 bases between them. CDR1 SGHNT and CDR2 YENEEA come from the germline V gene. The CDR3 extends over 15 amino acids. The CDR3 sequence: CASSTGRQTTDTQYF. In DNA, the CDR3 is TGTGCCAGCAGCACGGGTAGGCAAACCACAGATACGCAGTATTTT.

The chain is built from TRBV15 and TRBJ2-1; possibly TRBD2 for D (6 bases). The CDR3 is 15 residues long. V was clipped by 6 bases and J by 4 bases, with 16 bases between them. CDR1 is LNHNV and CDR2 is YYDKDF in the germline V gene (reference sequence). CDR3 in amino acids: CATSLNWGDYNEQFF. CDR3 in DNA: TGTGCCACCAGTTTGAACTGGGGGGATTACAATGAGCAGTTCTTC.

V and J are TRBV19 and TRBJ2-3; perhaps TRBD1 as D (5 bases). CDR3 length: 16 amino acids. CDR1 and CDR2 (germline): LNHDA, SQIVND (reference sequence). Trimming removed 10 bases from V and 2 bases from J, with 22 bases in between. The CDR3, as DNA: TGTGCCACGTCTTTTCGTTCAGGGTCTCCCACAGATACGCAGTATTTT. This codes for CATSFRSGSPTDTQYF.

This clone showed up just a few times. The V call is TRBV6-2 or TRBV6-3, the J call TRBJ2-3; 14 bases are shared with TRBD2. CDR1 and CDR2 (germline): MNHEY, SVGEGT. Losses at the gene ends were 5 bases for V and 4 bases for J; bases not matched to a gene: 11. CDR3 length equals 18 residues. CDR3 region: CASSARLAGGPRADTQYF. The CDR3 DNA reads TGTGCCAGCAGTGCCAGACTAGCGGGGGGGCCGAGGGCAGATACGCAGTATTTT.

The rearrangement uses TRBV5-6 and TRBJ2-5, with 15 bases aligning to TRBD2. This CDR3 spans 18 amino acids. Germline V gene sequence: CDR1 SGHDT, CDR2 YYEEEE. After removal of 4 bases from V and 2 bases from J, the junction contained 9 bases not matched to a gene. CDR3 region: CASSAPWGTSGGQETQYF. The DNA of the CDR3 is TGTGCCAGCAGCGCCCCCTGGGGGACTAGCGGGGGGCAAGAGACCCAGTACTTC.

J is TRBJ2-7 and V is TRBV5-8; D perhaps matches TRBD1 (6 bases). The CDR3 runs 18 residues. V was cut by 0 bases and J by 0 bases, with 19 bases left in between. The germline CDR1 and CDR2 sequences are SGHTS and YDEGEE. Here the CDR3 reads CASSLVWSLQGRSYEQYV. The CDR3 DNA reads TGTGCCAGCAGCTTGGTTTGGAGCTTGCAGGGGCGCTCCTACGAGCAGTACGTC.

The chain has TRBV7-6 and TRBJ1-2, with D perhaps matching TRBD1 (5 bases). The CDR3 length is 15 residues. Germline CDR1 SGHVS, CDR2 FNYEAQ. Trimming removed 8 bases at V and 0 bases at J, with 16 bases between. CDR3 nucleotides: TGTGCCAGCGGTCATGGGAGGGGACCTAACTATGGCTACACCTTC. It codes for CASGHGRGPNYGYTF.

V usage is TRBV5-4 and J usage is TRBJ2-3, with D possibly matching TRBD2 (6 bases). With 3 bases removed from V and 0 bases from J, the gap between germline ends came to 8 bases. Germline V lookup: CDR1 SGHNT, CDR2 YYREEE (reference sequence). The CDR3 is 14 amino acids. CDR3 nucleotides: TGTGCCAGCAGCTCGGGAGATAGCACAGATACGCAGTATTTT. Protein product: CASSSGDSTDTQYF.

The chain has TRBV6-5 and TRBJ1-1; D gene ambiguous. CDR1 is MNHEY and CDR2 is SVGAGI in the germline V gene. CDR3 size: 15 residues. V was pared by 0 bases and J by 1 base, with 9 bases between. The CDR3 DNA sequence: TGTGCCAGCAGTTACTCGCCTAGTGAGAACACTGAAGCTTTCTTT. As protein: CASSYSPSENTEAFF.

The chain carries TRBV6-5 and TRBJ2-7; 7 positions agree with TRBD2. After removal of 7 bases from V and 3 bases from J, the junction contained 12 bases not matched to a gene. This CDR3 is 15 amino acids long. The germline gives CDR1 MNHEY, CDR2 SVGAGI. DNA of the CDR3: TGTGCCAGCAAGGCCGCCAGCGGGGACCTCTACGAGCAGTACTTC. It is translated as CASKAASGDLYEQYF.